This T cell receptor beta chain was profiled in a study of CD8 T cells in ankylosing spondylitis. Overall study findings and caveats: Several highly homologous variants formed a TCR beta motif that appeared characteristic of ankylosing spondylitis blood.

CDR3 length: 16 amino acids. The germline V gene encodes CDR1 SGHTA and CDR2 FQGNSA. The trim removed 1 base at V and 4 bases at J, leaving 6 bases unmatched. Worth noting for this clonotype: Its specificity is not known.

Quantitative 5'-RACE with molecular barcodes generated TCR beta libraries. MiXCR, run by TCRdb on the 5' RACE reads, gives a single entry per CDR3 protein. The sample has about 140,000 distinct CDR3 sequences, 8% to 9% seen once. The genes are TRBV7-2 and TRBJ2-3; 9 positions match TRBD2. This clonotype originated in a male donor with ankylosing spondylitis. The sample consisted of synovial fluid, either unsorted or a sorted T cell fraction (not recorded which). The CDR3 sequence: CASSLVLAGWPDTQYF. Here the CDR3 DNA reads TGTGCCAGCAGCTTAGTCCTAGCGGGGTGGCCAGATACGCAGTATTTT.